Listed below are T cell receptor beta chains from one sample, sequenced in a study of cytomegalovirus exposure and HLA in healthy donors. Using immunoSEQ multiplex PCR, the repertoire was profiled, and TCRdb retains in-frame clones only, with some absent. The table records tens of thousands of clones, 65% to 90% of them present only once. Input material: PBMCs. The source is a man aged 25 to 40 in good health and CMV-seropositive. The CDR3 runs from the conserved cysteine through the conserved F or W. The order of the fields is V gene, D gene, clone size, J gene, CDR3 DNA, CDR3 protein. D genes are given only for firm matches. Clone size is given for some rows only: seen once, a few or many times, or a class if the clone is expanded.

>TRBV5-1|TRBD1|NA|TRBJ2-5
TGCGCCAGCAGCTTGGCAGGGGGCGGAGTGGAGACCCAGTACTTC
CASSLAGGGVETQYF
>TRBV2|TRBD2|NA|TRBJ2-3
TGTGCCAGCAGTGGAACTAGCGGGAGGGCCCTAGATACGCAGTATTTT
CASSGTSGRALDTQYF
>TRBV7-8|NA|NA|TRBJ2-7
TGTGCCAGCAGGATTCACGGTACCTCCTACGAGCAGTACTTC
CASRIHGTSYEQYF
>TRBV18|NA|NA|TRBJ2-2
TGTGCCAGCTCACCAAGTTCGAGACAGACGAACACCGGGGAGCTGTTTTTT
CASSPSSRQTNTGELFF
>TRBV28|TRBD2|NA|TRBJ2-5
TGTGCCAGCAGTTTAGAAAGTTTGGGAGGGTCCGGGGACCAAGAGACCCAGTACTTC
CASSLESLGGSGDQETQYF
>TRBV27|NA|NA|TRBJ2-7
TGTGCCAGCAGTTTTGGCGGGATGGATGCCTACGAGCAGTACTTC
CASSFGGMDAYEQYF
>TRBV10-3|NA|NA|TRBJ1-2
TGTGCCATCAGTGAGTCGGGGGGGATGGGTTCCTATGGCTACACCTTC
CAISESGGMGSYGYTF
>TRBV6-5|TRBD2|NA|TRBJ2-1
TGTGCCAGCAGTTCTTCTAGCGGGAGCAAATCTGAGCAGTTCTTC
CASSSSSGSKSEQFF
>TRBV19|TRBD2|NA|TRBJ2-5
TGTGCCAGTAGTATTCCGGGGGGTGAGACCCAGTACTTC
CASSIPGGETQYF
>TRBV28|NA|NA|TRBJ2-3
TGTGCCAGCAGTGGCCCTCCCCGTCCATTCACAGATACGCAGTATTTT
CASSGPPRPFTDTQYF
>TRBV5-1|TRBD2|NA|TRBJ2-2
TGCGCCAGCAGCAGGGAAGCGGGAGGGCCGACCGGGGAGCTGTTTTTT
CASSREAGGPTGELFF
>TRBV4-2|NA|NA|TRBJ2-5
TGTGCCAGCAGCCACACGCTGTGGGGGGAGCAGTACTTC
CASSHTLWGEQYF
>TRBV29-1|NA|once|TRBJ2-3
TGCAGCGTCCGCGGGACTGCTAGCACAGATACGCAGTATTTT
CSVRGTASTDTQYF
>TRBV5-1|TRBD2|NA|TRBJ2-2
TGCGCCAGCAGCCCGACTAGCGGCACCGGGGAGCTGTTTTTT
CASSPTSGTGELFF
>TRBV7-9|TRBD2|once|TRBJ2-1
TGTTCCAGCAGCCACCTCATAGCGGGAGAATTCAATGAGCAGTTCTTC
CSSSHLIAGEFNEQFF
>TRBV9|NA|NA|TRBJ2-7
TGTGCCAGCAGCGTAGGCGGGGAGAGCTACGAGCAGTACTTC
CASSVGGESYEQYF
>TRBV4-3|NA|NA|TRBJ2-3
TGCGCCAGCAGCCAAGATCTATCCGTTACCCGCACAGATACGCAGTATTTT
CASSQDLSVTRTDTQYF
>TRBV14|NA|NA|TRBJ1-1
NA
CASSSGGPVDTEAFF
>TRBV30|TRBD1|NA|TRBJ1-1
TGTGCCCATGAGACAGGGGCGAACACTGAAGCTTTCTTT
CAHETGANTEAFF
>TRBV5-4|NA|NA|TRBJ2-7
TGTGCCAGCAGCACGGAGACTAGTCCTGACGAGCAGTACTTC
CASSTETSPDEQYF
>TRBV30|NA|NA|TRBJ1-1
TGTGCCTGGACCCGAAGGCGGTCAGGGCCACCTGAAGCTTTCTTT
CAWTRRRSGPPEAFF
>TRBV7-2|TRBD1|NA|TRBJ2-7
TGTGCCAGCAGCTTAACAGGGGACTCCTACGAGCAGTACTTC
CASSLTGDSYEQYF
>TRBV13|TRBD1|NA|TRBJ2-5
TGTGCCAGCAGTTTTGCGGGGACAGGGGAAAGGGAGACCCAGTACTTC
CASSFAGTGERETQYF
>TRBV10-1|TRBD2|NA|TRBJ2-2
TGCGCCAGCAGTGCTAGCGGGACGGGCACCGGGGAGCTGTTTTTT
CASSASGTGTGELFF
>TRBV19|NA|NA|TRBJ1-5
TGTGCCAGTAGTCAGGGGAAGGCGTATAGCAATCAGCCCCAGCATTTT
CASSQGKAYSNQPQHF
>TRBV2|TRBD2|NA|TRBJ2-1
TGTGCCAGCAGTGAAGCTCTAGCGGGAGGTGGCAATGAGCAGTTCTTC
CASSEALAGGGNEQFF
>TRBV5-1|TRBD1|NA|TRBJ2-7
TGCGCCAGCAGCACTGAGGGACAGGGGGTTGGCGAGCAGTACTTC
CASSTEGQGVGEQYF
>TRBV11-2|TRBD2|NA|TRBJ2-7
TGTGCCAGCAGCTTAGAGAGGCTAGCGGGAGTCTACGAGCAGTACTTC
CASSLERLAGVYEQYF
>TRBV28|TRBD2|NA|TRBJ2-7
TGTGCCAGCAGGCGGTCTAGCGGGAGTTACGAGCAGTACTTC
CASRRSSGSYEQYF
>TRBV5-4|TRBD2|NA|TRBJ2-5
TGTGCCAGCAGCTTGGGGGGCGGGAGGAGTAGAGAGACCCAGTACTTC
CASSLGGGRSRETQYF
>TRBV5-4|NA|NA|TRBJ1-3
TGTGCCAGCAGCTTGGATGTCAGCTCTGGAAACACCATATATTTT
CASSLDVSSGNTIYF